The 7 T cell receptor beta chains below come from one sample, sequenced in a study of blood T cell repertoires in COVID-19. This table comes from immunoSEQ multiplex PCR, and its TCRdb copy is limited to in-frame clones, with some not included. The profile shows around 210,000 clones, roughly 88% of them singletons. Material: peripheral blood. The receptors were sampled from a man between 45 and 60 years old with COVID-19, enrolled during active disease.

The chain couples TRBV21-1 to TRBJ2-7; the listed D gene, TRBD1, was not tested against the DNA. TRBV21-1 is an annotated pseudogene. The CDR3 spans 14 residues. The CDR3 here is CASSKKGWAYEQYF. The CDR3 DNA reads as TGTGCCAGCAGCAAAAAGGGGTGGGCCTACGAGCAGTACTTC.

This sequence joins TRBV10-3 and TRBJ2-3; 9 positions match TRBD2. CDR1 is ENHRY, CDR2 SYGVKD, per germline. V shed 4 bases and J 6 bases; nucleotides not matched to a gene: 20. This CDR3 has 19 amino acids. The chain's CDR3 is CAISGLPEGVAGVSDTQYF. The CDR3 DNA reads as TGTGCCATCAGTGGTCTTCCTGAGGGGGTAGCGGGAGTATCCGATACGCAGTATTTT.

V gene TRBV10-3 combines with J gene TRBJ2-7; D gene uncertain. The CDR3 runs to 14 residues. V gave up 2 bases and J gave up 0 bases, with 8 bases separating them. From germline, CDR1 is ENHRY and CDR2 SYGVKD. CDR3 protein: CAISEGLSSYEQYF. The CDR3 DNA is TGTGCCATCAGTGAGGGGCTGAGCTCCTACGAGCAGTACTTC.

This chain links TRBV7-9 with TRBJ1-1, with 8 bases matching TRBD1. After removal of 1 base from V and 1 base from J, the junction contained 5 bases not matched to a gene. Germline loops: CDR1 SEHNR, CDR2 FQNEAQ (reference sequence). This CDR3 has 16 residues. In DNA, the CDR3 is TGTGCCAGCAGCTTAGGAGGACAGGGACCGAACACTGAAGCTTTCTTT. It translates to CASSLGGQGPNTEAFF. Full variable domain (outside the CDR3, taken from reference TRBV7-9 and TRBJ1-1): DTGVSQNPRHKITKRGQNVTFRCDPISEHNRLYWYRQTLGQGPEFLTYFQNEAQLEKSRLLSDRFSAERPKGSFSTLEIQRTEQGDSAMYLCASSLGGQGPNTEAFFGQGTRLTVV.

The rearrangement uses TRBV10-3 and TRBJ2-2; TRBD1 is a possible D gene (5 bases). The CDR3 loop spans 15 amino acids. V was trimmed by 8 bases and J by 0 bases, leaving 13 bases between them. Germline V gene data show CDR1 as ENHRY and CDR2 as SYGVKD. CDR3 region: CAIRGDRANTGELFF. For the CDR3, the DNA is TGTGCCATCCGTGGAGACAGAGCGAACACCGGGGAGCTGTTTTTT.

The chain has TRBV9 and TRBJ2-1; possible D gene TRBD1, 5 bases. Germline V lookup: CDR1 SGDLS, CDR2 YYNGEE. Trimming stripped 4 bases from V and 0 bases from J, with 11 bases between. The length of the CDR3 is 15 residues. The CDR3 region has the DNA TGTGCCAGCAGCACTGACAGTTACTCCTACAATGAGCAGTTCTTC. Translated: CASSTDSYSYNEQFF.

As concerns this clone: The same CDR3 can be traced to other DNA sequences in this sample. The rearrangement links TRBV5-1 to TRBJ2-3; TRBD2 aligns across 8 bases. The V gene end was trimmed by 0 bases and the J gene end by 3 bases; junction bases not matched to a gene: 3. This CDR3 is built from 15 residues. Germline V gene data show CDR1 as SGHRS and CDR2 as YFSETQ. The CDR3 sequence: CASSLAAGGTDTQYF. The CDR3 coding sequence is TGCGCCAGCAGCTTGGCTGCGGGGGGTACAGATACGCAGTATTTT. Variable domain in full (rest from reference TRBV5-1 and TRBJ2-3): KAGVTQTPRYLIKTRGQQVTLSCSPISGHRSVSWYQQTPGQGLQFLFEYFSETQRNKGNFPGRFSGRQFSNSRSEMNVSTLELGDSALYLCASSLAAGGTDTQYFGPGTRLTVL.